This T cell receptor beta chain was identified in a study of T cell responses to AZD1222 COVID-19 vaccine. General study results and limits: Females made up more of the donors, who were largely white British, and clonal diversity may have come out too low. With dominance at 160-218 and 743-854, vaccine-associated CD4 TCRs spanned spike.

A note on this clone: Its cognate antigen is unknown.

Assay: immunoSEQ multiplex PCR; the TCRdb copy retains only in-frame clones and omits some. The sample carries 99,000 or so clones, about 88% recorded once. Germline V CDR1 and CDR2: SQVTM, ANQGSEA. The CDR3 extends over 12 amino acids. Trimming took off 6 bases at V and 6 bases at J, with 14 bases between the two ends. The rearrangement joins TRBV29-1 to TRBJ1-2, with D tentatively TRBD1 (5 bases). The source is an adult in good health. Sequencing was performed on peripheral blood, taken on day 0 of AZD1222 vaccination. The CDR3 bases are TGCAGCGTCGAGAGTCAGGGAGATGGCTACACCTTC. This codes for CSVESQGDGYTF.